The 7 T cell receptor beta chains below were found in one sample sequenced in a study of human T cells and chemical hapten exposure. Each CDR3 protein is one row after TCRdb ran MiXCR on the RACE reads. The table has 300,000 to 400,000 distinct CDR3 sequences, roughly 5.3% seen once; the top ten hold 2.5% to 3%. The time point: pre-sensitization, week 0. Documented treatment: therapeutic diphenylcyclopropenone sensitization with weekly scalp DPC. Sample: whole blood, taken in connection with sensitization to the hapten diphenylcyclopropenone (DPC). Receptors were obtained from a woman aged 50 to 60 with alopecia areata. Some clones in this sample may be carry-over from other donors' samples.

This clonotype has ten or more counts. The CDR3 protein is CASSYSAPMSNQPQHF. CDR3 nucleotide sequence: TGTGCCAGCAGTTACTCGGCCCCTATGAGCAATCAGCCCCAGCATTTT. The V gene is TRBV6-5, the J gene TRBJ1-5, with D unclear. CDR3 length equals 16 residues. In germline, CDR1 is MNHEY, CDR2 SVGAGI. V lost 0 bases and J lost 1, with 10 bases in between.

The V gene is TRBV3-1, the J gene TRBJ1-1, with D unclear. Deletions cut 0 bases from V and 4 bases from J, with 12 bases between. Germline values: CDR1 LGHDT, CDR2 YNNKEL (reference sequence). CDR3 length: 15 amino acids. The CDR3 sequence is CASSQDALSSTEAFF. Written as DNA, the CDR3 is TGTGCCAGCAGCCAAGATGCCTTAAGTAGCACTGAAGCTTTCTTT.

The V gene is TRBV11-2, the J gene TRBJ2-3, with D unclear. The CDR3 covers 14 residues. The germline gives CDR1 SGHAT, CDR2 FQNNGV. V was cut by 5 bases and J by 4 bases, with 13 bases left in between. CDR3 loop: CASSLARVADTQYF. DNA of the CDR3: TGTGCCAGCAGCCTTGCCCGGGTTGCAGATACGCAGTATTTT.

This clonotype was seen many times. The rearrangement joins TRBV27 to TRBJ2-5, with D unresolved. Germline CDR1 reads MNHEY; CDR2 reads SMNVEV (reference sequence). CDR3 size: 12 residues. Deletions cut 5 bases from V and 2 bases from J, with 6 bases between. CDR3 loop: CASSPNQETQYF. CDR3 sequence (DNA): TGTGCCAGCAGTCCAAATCAAGAGACCCAGTACTTC.

In its sample, this clonotype was seen many times. The chain joins TRBV11-2 to TRBJ2-1; the match to TRBD1 covers 7 bases. Trimming cost V 4 bases and J 3 bases; bases outside gene matches: 3. Germline assignment: CDR1 SGHAT and CDR2 FQNNGV. CDR3 length equals 14 residues. CDR3 nucleotide sequence: TGTGCCAGCAGCTGGGACAGCCGCTACAATGAGCAGTTCTTC. Amino acid sequence: CASSWDSRYNEQFF.

V gene TRBV3-1 combines with J gene TRBJ1-3, with no clear D. V was shortened by 1 base and J by 4 bases, with 14 bases between the two germline ends. This CDR3 region has 16 residues. The germline V gene encodes CDR1 LGHDT and CDR2 YNNKEL (reference sequence). CDR3 DNA sequence: TGTGCCAGCAGCCAAGGGACCCATTCTGGCGGAAACACCATATATTTT. Translation gives CASSQGTHSGGNTIYF.

This clonotype was seen at least ten times. The rearrangement joins TRBV5-4 to TRBJ2-3, with D perhaps given as TRBD1 or TRBD2 (5 bases each). Trimming removed 3 bases at V and 11 bases at J, with 13 bases between. CDR1 is SGHNT and CDR2 is YYREEE in the germline V gene (reference sequence). The CDR3 runs 12 residues. CDR3 DNA sequence: TGTGCCAGCAGCTGGGGGTCGGATGAGCAGTATTTT. As protein: CASSWGSDEQYF.